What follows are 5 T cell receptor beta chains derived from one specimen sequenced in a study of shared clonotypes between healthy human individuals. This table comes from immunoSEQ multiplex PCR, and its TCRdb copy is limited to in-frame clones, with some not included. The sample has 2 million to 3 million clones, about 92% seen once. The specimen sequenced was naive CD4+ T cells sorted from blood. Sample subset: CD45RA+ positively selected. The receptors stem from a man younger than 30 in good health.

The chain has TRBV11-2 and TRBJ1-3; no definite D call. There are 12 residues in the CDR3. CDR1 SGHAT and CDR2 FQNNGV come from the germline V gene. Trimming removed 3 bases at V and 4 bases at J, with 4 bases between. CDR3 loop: CASSFLGNTIYF. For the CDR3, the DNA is TGTGCCAGCAGCTTCCTCGGAAACACCATATATTTT.

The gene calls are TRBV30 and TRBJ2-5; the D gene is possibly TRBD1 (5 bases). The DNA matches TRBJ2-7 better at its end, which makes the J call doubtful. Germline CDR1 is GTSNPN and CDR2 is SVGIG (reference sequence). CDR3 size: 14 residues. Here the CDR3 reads CAWSVWSGSNEQYF. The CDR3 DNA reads TGTGCCTGGAGTGTATGGTCAGGGTCCAACGAGCAGTACTTC.

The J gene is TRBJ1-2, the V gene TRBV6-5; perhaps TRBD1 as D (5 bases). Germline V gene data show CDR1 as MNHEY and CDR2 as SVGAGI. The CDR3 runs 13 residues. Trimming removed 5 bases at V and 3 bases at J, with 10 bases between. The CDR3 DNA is TGTGCCAGCAGTCGGGGGGGTCACTATGGCTACACCTTC. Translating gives CASSRGGHYGYTF.

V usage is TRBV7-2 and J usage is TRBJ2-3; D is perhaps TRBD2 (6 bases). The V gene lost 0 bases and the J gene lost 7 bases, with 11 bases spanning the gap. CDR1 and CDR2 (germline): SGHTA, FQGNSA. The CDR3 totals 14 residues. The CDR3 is CASSLAIRGNTQYF. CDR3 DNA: TGTGCCAGCAGCTTAGCGATACGGGGGAATACGCAGTATTTT.

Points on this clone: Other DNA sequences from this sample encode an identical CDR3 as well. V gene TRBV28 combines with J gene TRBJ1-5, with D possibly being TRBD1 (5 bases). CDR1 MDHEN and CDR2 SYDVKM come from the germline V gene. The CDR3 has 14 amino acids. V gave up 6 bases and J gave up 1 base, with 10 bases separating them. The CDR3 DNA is TGTGCCAGCAGAACCGGGGGGAGCAATCAGCCCCAGCATTTT. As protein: CASRTGGSNQPQHF. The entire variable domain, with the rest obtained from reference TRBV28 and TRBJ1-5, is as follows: DVKVTQSSRYLVKRTGEKVFLECVQDMDHENMFWYRQDPGLGLRLIYFSYDVKMKEKGDIPEGYSVSREKKERFSLILESASTNQTSMYLCASRTGGSNQPQHFGDGTRLSIL.